This is a list of T cell receptor beta chains from one sample in a study of blood T cell repertoires in COVID-19. The assay was immunoSEQ multiplex PCR, and TCRdb's table has in-frame clones only and misses some. Here the sample spans 45,000 to 55,000 clones, around 84% being singletons. Specimen: peripheral blood. These receptor sequences come from a man aged 45-65 years with acute or convalescent COVID-19. The CDR3 runs from the conserved cysteine through the conserved F or W. Fields, in order: V gene, CDR3 protein.

>TRBV4-2
CASSFSGGAENEQFF
>TRBV5-1
CASSLGDIPYEQYF
>TRBV5-6
CASSYSYGYTF
>TRBV2
CASSERLAGSYEQYF
>TRBV7-3
CASSPGGFGNTIYF
>TRBV6-5
CASSKQGLLSYGYTF
>TRBV6-4
CAIRRDRGCGYTF
>TRBV19
CASSITGQEFDSPLHF
>TRBV28
CASRGQGPEQYF
>TRBV29-1
CSAATGINEQFF
>TRBV28
CASSLERNYTYEQYF
>TRBV27
CASSLSGSLAGQPQHF
>TRBV4-1
CASSFPGGDEQYF
>TRBV19
CASSLGQGNYGYTF
>TRBV6-5
CASRDYQPQHF
>TRBV10-2
CASSEPPSGVFSYEQYF
>TRBV5-8
CASSLAGGDNYGYTF